This passage covers 2 T cell receptor beta chains from one sample sequenced in a study of T cell changes during pregnancy in multiple sclerosis (dated by TCRdb to 2018 to 2020). Libraries were constructed by the immunoSEQ multiplex PCR assay. The clones in this table, taken by TCRdb from immuneACCESS, are in-frame only. Not every clone is retained; where verified, under half of the shortfall comes from an unresolved V gene, and the cause of the rest is unknown. This sample has more than 75,000 clones in its table, and about 95% of those were observed once. The biggest ten clones account for 2.5% of the sample. Sequences were derived from peripheral blood, sampled in the third trimester of pregnancy. The source of these receptors is a female donor with multiple sclerosis, enrolled in a pregnancy study.

Only one count was recorded for this clone. The chain links TRBV30 to TRBJ2-1; 15 positions match TRBD2. V dropped 4 bases and J dropped 8; count of bases not matched to a gene: 6. The CDR3 has 15 residues. Germline loops: CDR1 GTSNPN, CDR2 SVGIG (reference sequence). In nucleotides, the CDR3 is TGTGCCTGGAACGGACTAGCGGGGGGGTTCGATGAGCAGTTCTTC. Its translation: CAWNGLAGGFDEQFF.

This chain uses TRBV7-9 with TRBJ1-1; no firm D call. Germline lookup yields CDR1 SEHNR and CDR2 FQNEAQ (reference sequence). Trimming pared 1 base from V and 3 bases from J, leaving 24 bases between. CDR3 length: 19 residues. CDR3 amino acids: CASSLVMVLSGRRDTEAFF. The CDR3 DNA reads TGTGCCAGCAGCTTAGTTATGGTCTTATCGGGCCGGCGGGACACTGAAGCTTTCTTT.